One and the same sample provided the 2 T cell receptor beta chains below, sequenced in a study of blood T cell repertoires in COVID-19 (dated by TCRdb to 2018 to 2020). The library was obtained by the immunoSEQ multiplex PCR assay. The table comes from immuneACCESS by way of TCRdb, which keeps in-frame sequences with V and J called. Part of the clones is missing from these tables; in studies checked, under half for an unresolved V gene and the rest for unknown reasons. The sample data list under 150,000 clones, and more than 65% of these were observed just once. The top ten clones comprise more than 20% of the sample. What was sequenced was peripheral blood. The receptor source for this set is a human donor in a cohort sampled during active COVID-19.

The chain joins TRBV10-3 to TRBJ1-1, with 9 bases lining up with TRBD1. CDR1 is ENHRY, CDR2 SYGVKD, per germline. The V segment lost 8 bases and the J segment 0 bases; nucleotides outside the gene matches: 10. The CDR3 is made up of 16 amino acids. The CDR3 DNA is TGTGCCATCCGGGACAGGGAGTTGGGTATGAACACTGAAGCTTTCTTT. Translating it yields CAIRDRELGMNTEAFF.

This chain links TRBV7-2 with TRBJ2-1; 7 nucleotides align to TRBD1. The V and J ends lost 5 bases and 0 bases, in that order; junction bases with no gene match: 7. In germline, CDR1 is SGHTA, CDR2 FQGNSA. The CDR3 runs 16 residues. The CDR3 loop reads CASSARRGLSYNEQFF. Written as DNA, the CDR3 is TGTGCCAGCAGCGCCCGAAGGGGGCTCTCCTACAATGAGCAGTTCTTC.